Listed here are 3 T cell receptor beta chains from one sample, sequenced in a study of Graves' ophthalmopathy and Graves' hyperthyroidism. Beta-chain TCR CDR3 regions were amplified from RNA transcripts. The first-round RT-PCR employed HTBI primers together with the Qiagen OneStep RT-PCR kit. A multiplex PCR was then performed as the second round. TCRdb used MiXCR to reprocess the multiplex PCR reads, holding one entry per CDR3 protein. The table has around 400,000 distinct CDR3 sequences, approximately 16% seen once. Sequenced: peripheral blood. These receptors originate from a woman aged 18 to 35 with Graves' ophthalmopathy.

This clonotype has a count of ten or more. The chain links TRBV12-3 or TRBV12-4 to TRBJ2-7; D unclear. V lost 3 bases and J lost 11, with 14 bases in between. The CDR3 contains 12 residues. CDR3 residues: CASSLRQEWKYF. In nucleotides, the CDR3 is TGTGCCAGCAGTTTGCGGCAGGAATGGAAGTACTTC.

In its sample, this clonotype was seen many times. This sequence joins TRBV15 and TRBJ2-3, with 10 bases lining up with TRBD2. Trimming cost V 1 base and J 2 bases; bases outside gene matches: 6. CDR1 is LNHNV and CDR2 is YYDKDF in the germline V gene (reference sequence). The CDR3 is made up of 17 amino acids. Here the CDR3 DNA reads TGTGCCACCAGCAGAGCTAAGCGGGAGGGCAACACAGATACGCAGTATTTT. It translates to CATSRAKREGNTDTQYF.

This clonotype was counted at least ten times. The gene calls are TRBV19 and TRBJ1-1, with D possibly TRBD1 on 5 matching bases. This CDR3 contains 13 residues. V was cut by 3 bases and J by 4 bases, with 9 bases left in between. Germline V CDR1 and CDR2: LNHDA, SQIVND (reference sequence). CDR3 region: CASSIQGGTEAFF. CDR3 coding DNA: TGTGCCAGTAGTATCCAGGGAGGCACTGAAGCTTTCTTT.